A selection of T cell receptor beta chains follows, all from one sample in a study of Tregs in tolerant kidney transplant recipients. Some clones are missing from TCRdb's copy, which holds only in-frame ones; the method was immunoSEQ multiplex PCR. The sample lists about 100,000 clones, around 89% seen once, with approximately 0.3% in the top ten. Sequenced here: CD4+ T cells from blood, sampled before the transplant. The receptor source for this set is a human donor who received a combined kidney and bone marrow transplant. Each CDR3 is given with its conserved first and last residue. A D gene is named only where the DNA matches it firmly. For some rows the clone size is stated as once, few or many, or as a class when expanded; others skip it.

. TRBD2 TRBJ2-4 TRBV7-2 CASSSGGIQYF TGTGCCAGCAGCTCGGGGGGCATTCAGTACTTC
once . TRBJ2-7 TRBV28 CASSLGPGVYF TGTGCCAGCAGTTTAGGGCCAGGGGTGTACTTC
. TRBD1 TRBJ2-3 TRBV19 CASSPLTGAFIDTQYF TGTGCCAGTAGTCCCCTGACAGGGGCGTTCATAGATACGCAGTATTTT
. TRBD1 TRBJ1-2 TRBV2 CASSELRTGGEGYTF TGTGCCAGCAGTGAACTCCGGACAGGGGGCGAGGGCTACACCTTC
few TRBD1 TRBJ2-2 TRBV9 CASSEPRGTGNTGELFF TGTGCCAGCAGCGAACCCCGAGGGACAGGGAACACCGGGGAGCTGTTTTTT
. . TRBJ2-7 TRBV15 CATSRDLAQGAHEQYF TGTGCCACCAGCAGAGACCTTGCACAGGGTGCCCACGAGCAGTACTTC
. . TRBJ2-5 TRBV9 CASSVAETQYF TGTGCCAGCAGCGTAGCGGAGACCCAGTACTTC
once . TRBJ1-5 TRBV11-3 CASSWAGKGGQPQHF TGTGCCAGCAGCTGGGCAGGGAAGGGAGGCCAGCCCCAGCATTTT
. . TRBJ1-4 TRBV29-1 CSVVAEKLFF TGCAGCGTTGTGGCTGAAAAACTGTTTTTT
. . TRBJ1-5 TRBV7-2 CASSLGQGNQPQHF TGTGCCAGCAGCTTAGGGCAGGGCAATCAGCCCCAGCATTTT
. . TRBJ1-2 TRBV28 CACRGGLGYGYTF TGTGCCTGCCGGGGGGGACTTGGTTATGGCTACACCTTC
. TRBD1 TRBJ1-5 TRBV2 CASSPDRASNQPQHF TGTGCCAGCAGTCCTGACAGGGCCTCCAATCAGCCCCAGCATTTT
. TRBD2 TRBJ2-1 TRBV2 CASSAQRGGYEQFF TGTGCCAGCAGTGCCCAGCGGGGGGGCTATGAGCAGTTCTTC
. . TRBJ2-3 TRBV7-7 CASSFTATDTQYF TGTGCCAGCAGCTTTACAGCCACAGATACGCAGTATTTT
once . TRBJ2-7 TRBV30 CAWSVRDEQYF TGTGCCTGGAGTGTAAGAGACGAGCAGTACTTC
. TRBD2 TRBJ2-1 TRBV30 CAHTSGTYNEQFF TGTGCCCACACTAGCGGGACCTACAATGAGCAGTTCTTC
. TRBD2 TRBJ2-2 TRBV11-2 CASSLALAGGVRELFF TGTGCCAGCAGCTTGGCCCTAGCGGGGGGCGTTCGGGAGCTGTTTTTT
. TRBD2 TRBJ2-1 TRBV28 CASSSLYTRTSGSSYNEQFF TGTGCCAGCAGTTCACTATACACTAGGACTAGCGGGAGCTCCTACAATGAGCAGTTCTTC
. . TRBJ1-1 TRBV7-2 CASSPTRRPGTEAFF TGTGCCAGCAGCCCCACCCGGCGCCCGGGCACTGAAGCTTTCTTT
. . TRBJ2-1 TRBV5-1 CASSLGPRGNNEQFF TGCGCCAGCAGCTTAGGTCCACGGGGGAACAATGAGCAGTTCTTC
. TRBD1 TRBJ2-1 TRBV19 CASKVSGTGGLRQFF TGTGCCAGTAAAGTATCCGGGACAGGGGGTCTACGGCAGTTCTTC
. TRBD2 TRBJ2-1 TRBV28 CASREGGLAGGRDEQFF TGTGCCAGCAGGGAGGGAGGGCTAGCGGGAGGTAGGGATGAGCAGTTCTTC
. . TRBJ2-1 TRBV11-2 CASSLADNEQFF TGTGCCAGCAGCTTAGCCGACAATGAGCAGTTCTTC
. TRBD2 TRBJ2-1 TRBV7-9 CASSLAMGLAGRNEQFF TGTGCCAGCAGCTTAGCGATGGGACTAGCGGGCCGGAATGAGCAGTTCTTC
once TRBD1 TRBJ2-7 TRBV5-6 CASSLSSRGRVEQYF TGTGCCAGCAGCCTGTCTAGCAGGGGGCGGGTCGAGCAGTACTTC
. TRBD2 TRBJ2-2 TRBV5-6 CASSSLSGRADTGELFF TGTGCCAGCAGCTCCCTTAGCGGGAGGGCCGACACCGGGGAGCTGTTTTTT
once . TRBJ2-7 TRBV7-8 CASSLVVRANYSYEQYF TGTGCCAGCAGCTTAGTAGTCAGGGCCAACTACTCCTACGAGCAGTACTTC
. . TRBJ1-4 TRBV5-1 CASSLSPQGSTNEKLFF TGCGCCAGCAGCTTGTCCCCCCAGGGCTCAACTAATGAAAAACTGTTTTTT
. . TRBJ1-1 TRBV18 CASSPKSPGTEAFF TGTGCCAGCTCACCGAAATCCCCCGGGACTGAAGCTTTCTTT
. . TRBJ1-4 TRBV28 CASSLKWAVREKLFF TGTGCCAGCAGTTTAAAGTGGGCCGTCAGGGAAAAACTGTTTTTT
once TRBD1 TRBJ1-2 TRBV5-1 CASRRDSLGYGYTF TGCGCCAGCAGACGGGACAGCCTCGGCTATGGCTACACCTTC
. . TRBJ2-7 TRBV19 CASRSSYEQYF TGTGCCAGTCGATCGAGCTACGAGCAGTACTTC
once . TRBJ2-3 TRBV19 CASSRGDFTDTQYF TGTGCCAGTAGTCGCGGGGACTTCACAGATACGCAGTATTTT
. . TRBJ1-2 TRBV19 CASSIAAYGYTF TGTGCCAGTAGTATTGCGGCATACGGCTACACCTTC
. . TRBJ2-7 TRBV30 CAWSVAAGYEQYF TGTGCCTGGAGTGTTGCGGCCGGCTACGAGCAGTACTTC
. TRBD2 TRBJ2-1 TRBV7-2 CASSLASSGGNEQFF TGTGCCAGCAGCTTAGCTTCTAGCGGGGGGAATGAGCAGTTCTTC
. . TRBJ2-7 TRBV4-1 CASSLGRDTQKQYF TGCGCCAGCAGCCTTGGGAGGGACACTCAAAAGCAGTACTTC
. TRBD2 TRBJ2-2 TRBV28 CASSWGSKTSGKSGELFF TGTGCCAGCAGTTGGGGGTCGAAGACTAGCGGGAAATCCGGGGAGCTGTTTTTT
few . TRBJ1-5 TRBV28 CASTTGRQMLHF TGTGCCAGCACTACCGGGCGACAGATGTTGCATTTT
few TRBD2 TRBJ2-5 TRBV11-2 CASSFGSGGVKETQYF TGTGCCAGCAGCTTTGGGAGCGGGGGGGTCAAAGAGACCCAGTACTTC
. . TRBJ1-2 TRBV5-6 CASSLGGQRGYTF TGTGCCAGCAGCTTGGGGGGACAACGGGGCTACACCTTC
. . TRBJ1-5 TRBV5-1 CASSLGQQDQPQHF TGCGCCAGCAGCTTAGGACAGCAGGATCAGCCCCAGCATTTT
. . TRBJ2-1 TRBV19 CASSIDRSSYNEQFF TGTGCCAGTAGTATAGATCGGAGCTCCTACAATGAGCAGTTCTTC
. TRBD1 TRBJ1-1 TRBV4-1 CASSLREGAGSEAFF TGCGCCAGCAGCCTTCGGGAGGGGGCGGGAAGTGAAGCTTTCTTT
. . TRBJ1-2 TRBV5-4 CASSLAGASNYGYTF TGTGCCAGCAGCTTGGCAGGGGCGTCTAACTATGGCTACACCTTC
. . TRBJ1-5 TRBV29-1 CSVQGASNQPQHF TGCAGCGTACAGGGAGCCAGCAATCAGCCCCAGCATTTT
. TRBD2 TRBJ2-1 TRBV10-1 CASSEGASGTVGPSSYNEQFF TGCGCCAGCAGTGAGGGGGCTAGCGGTACCGTAGGGCCCAGCTCCTACAATGAGCAGTTCTTC
. . TRBJ2-7 TRBV5-5 CASSLTGQSGEQYF TGTGCCAGCAGCTTGACTGGACAGAGCGGCGAGCAGTACTTC
. TRBD1 TRBJ1-2 TRBV27 CASSTGGNYGYTF TGTGCCAGCAGTACAGGGGGTAACTATGGCTACACCTTC
. . TRBJ2-7 TRBV5-1 CASSPAAGDEQYF TGCGCCAGCAGCCCTGCCGCAGGGGACGAGCAGTACTTC
. . TRBJ2-7 TRBV10-3 CAISPGDEQYF TGTGCCATCAGCCCAGGGGACGAGCAGTACTTC
. TRBD2 TRBJ2-3 TRBV28 CASSLFPTSGGVSEGTDTQYF TGTGCCAGCAGTTTATTCCCGACTAGCGGGGGGGTATCTGAGGGCACAGATACGCAGTATTTT
. TRBD1 TRBJ1-2 TRBV7-8 CASSVYTGAGYGYTF TGTGCCAGCAGCGTATATACAGGGGCGGGCTATGGCTACACCTTC